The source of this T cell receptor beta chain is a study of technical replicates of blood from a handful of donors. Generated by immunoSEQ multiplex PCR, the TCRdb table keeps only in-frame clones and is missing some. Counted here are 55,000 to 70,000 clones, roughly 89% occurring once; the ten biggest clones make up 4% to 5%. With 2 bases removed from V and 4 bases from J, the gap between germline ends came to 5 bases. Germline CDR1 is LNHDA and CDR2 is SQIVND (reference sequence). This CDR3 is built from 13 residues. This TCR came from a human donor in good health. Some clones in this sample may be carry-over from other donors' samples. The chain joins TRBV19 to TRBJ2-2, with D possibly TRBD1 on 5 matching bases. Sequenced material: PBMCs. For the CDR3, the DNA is TGTGCCAGTAGTATAAGGGGCACCGGGGAGCTGTTTTTT. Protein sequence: CASSIRGTGELFF. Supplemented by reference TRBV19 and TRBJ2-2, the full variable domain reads DGGITQSPKYLFRKEGQNVTLSCEQNLNHDAMYWYRQDPGQGLRLIYYSQIVNDFQKGDIAEGYSVSREKKESFPLTVTSAQKNPTAFYLCASSIRGTGELFFGEGSRLTVL.